This T cell receptor beta chain was recorded in a study of T cells expressing NK-cell markers. Study background: Among the eight sequenced donors, seven tested HCMV-seropositive and one tested seronegative. General study points: Uncertainty persisted over the HCMV specificity of expanded NKG2C+ T cell clones.

What made the TCR beta cDNA was 5'RACE template switching with UMIs. TCRdb reprocessed the 5' RACE reads; each CDR3 protein has one entry and no DNA is given. This table lists about 410,000 distinct CDR3 sequences. CDR3 length: 13 amino acids. About this clonotype: Its specificity is not known.

This receptor was identified in a woman between 45 and 65 years old in good health. This rearrangement joins TRBV12-3 or TRBV12-4 to TRBJ2-5. Sequenced sample: blood T cells: a sorted CD56 or NKG2C T cell subset, CD4+ or CD8+ T cells, or bulk PBMC T cells (not recorded which). This CDR3 reads CASRQQQQETQYF.